One sample yielded the 22 T cell receptor beta chains listed below, sequenced in a study of T cells after yellow fever vaccination. Each CDR3 protein is one row after TCRdb ran MiXCR on the 5' RACE reads. Of 500,000 to 650,000 distinct CDR3 sequences listed, more than 9% are singletons. The material was PBMCs, obtained on the day of the yellow fever booster vaccination. These receptors all come from a man in his thirties or forties who received the YFV17D yellow fever vaccine.

V gene TRBV7-9 combines with J gene TRBJ1-1; 8 nucleotides match TRBD1. Germline-derived CDR1 and CDR2 are SEHNR and FQNEAQ (reference sequence). Unmatched junction bases numbered 4, after V lost 4 bases and J lost 6 bases. This CDR3 is 13 amino acids long. This CDR3 reads CASSSQTGAEAFF. The CDR3 nucleotides read TGTGCCAGCAGCTCCCAGACAGGGGCTGAAGCTTTCTTT.

This clonotype has a handful of counts. The rearrangement uses TRBV19 and TRBJ1-1; D is unclear. The length of the CDR3 is 13 residues. Trimming shortened V by 8 bases and J by 1 base, and 11 bases separated the two germline ends. The germline V gene has CDR1 LNHDA and CDR2 SQIVND (reference sequence). The CDR3 reads CASGKEGNTEAFF. The CDR3 DNA reads as TGTGCCAGTGGTAAGGAGGGGAACACTGAAGCTTTCTTT.

The chain uses TRBV25-1 and TRBJ2-3, with 13 bases identical to TRBD2. The germline V gene has CDR1 MGHDK and CDR2 SYGVNS. This CDR3 has 16 residues. Trimming took 4 bases from V and 6 from J; bases not matched to a gene: 7. DNA of the CDR3: TGTGCCAGCAGTGCGTCACTAGCGGGAGGGCTGGATACGCAGTATTTT. Its protein product is CASSASLAGGLDTQYF.

There are many counts of this clonotype. V gene TRBV6-1 combines with J gene TRBJ2-3; D gene uncertain. Per germline, CDR1 MNHNS and CDR2 SASEGT. This CDR3 has 14 amino acids. V dropped 5 bases and J dropped 2 bases, with 11 bases sitting between them. CDR3 region: CASSPTVVTDTQYF. As DNA, the CDR3 is TGTGCCAGCAGTCCGACTGTAGTCACAGATACGCAGTATTTT.

Only a few counts were recorded for this clonotype. This chain uses TRBV27 with TRBJ2-7; no clear D gene. V gave up 3 bases and J gave up 2 bases, with 8 bases separating them. CDR3 length: 13 amino acids. Germline V CDR1 and CDR2: MNHEY, SMNVEV (reference sequence). The CDR3 loop reads CASSFGLPYEQYF. CDR3 sequence (DNA): TGTGCCAGCAGTTTTGGCCTGCCCTACGAGCAGTACTTC.

The rearrangement links TRBV27 to TRBJ2-3; TRBD1 might be the D (5 bases). This CDR3 is 15 amino acids long. Deletions cut 1 base from V and 4 bases from J, with 12 bases between. Per germline, CDR1 MNHEY and CDR2 SMNVEV (reference sequence). CDR3 in DNA: TGTGCCAGCAGTTTATGGCCCCAGGGTGCAGATACGCAGTATTTT. It yields the protein CASSLWPQGADTQYF.

This clonotype was seen a handful of times. The genes are TRBV7-6 and TRBJ1-6; TRBD1 might be the D (6 bases). Germline values: CDR1 SGHVS, CDR2 FNYEAQ. The CDR3 contains 14 residues. Between the trimmed V and J ends, which lost 5 bases and 6 bases, there was a span of 11 bases. The DNA of the CDR3 is TGTGCCAGCAGCGAGACAGGATCTAATTCACCCCTCCACTTT. Protein product: CASSETGSNSPLHF.

For the CDR3, the DNA is TGTGCCAGCTCCCGAGTAGAGGGCACTGAAGCTTTCTTT. The encoded protein is CASSRVEGTEAFF. This chain joins TRBV18 and TRBJ1-1; no clear D. The length of the CDR3 is 13 residues. Germline-derived CDR1 and CDR2 are KGHSH and LQKENI. V was cut by 6 bases and J by 4 bases, with 12 bases left in between.

This clonotype has only a few counts. The gene calls are TRBV10-3 and TRBJ1-1; TRBD1 might be the D (6 bases). Between the trimmed V and J ends, which lost 8 bases and 4 bases, there was a span of 14 bases. CDR3 size: 13 residues. Germline-derived CDR1 and CDR2 are ENHRY and SYGVKD. CDR3 DNA: TGTGCCATCGCCCGGACAGACTCCACTGAAGCTTTCTTT. Translating it yields CAIARTDSTEAFF.

V and J are TRBV20-1 and TRBJ2-5, with D perhaps matching TRBD1 (6 bases). Germline V gives CDR1 DFQATT, CDR2 SNEGSKA (reference sequence). The CDR3 contains 14 residues. The V and J ends lost 3 bases and 1 base respectively, with 12 bases between them. CDR3 sequence: CSASRGGFQETQYF. The CDR3 coding sequence is TGCAGTGCTAGCAGGGGTGGGTTCCAAGAGACCCAGTACTTC.

The chain carries TRBV18 and TRBJ2-6; D tentatively reads TRBD1 or TRBD2 (6 bases each). This CDR3 is built from 14 residues. Germline V gene sequence: CDR1 KGHSH, CDR2 LQKENI. V dropped 8 bases and J dropped 2 bases, with 10 bases sitting between them. CDR3 region: CASAGEAGANVLTF. CDR3 DNA sequence: TGTGCCAGCGCAGGGGAGGCTGGGGCCAACGTCCTGACTTTC.

This clonotype turned up a few times. The CDR3 DNA sequence: TGTGCCACCGGCGGGGAGACCCAGTACTTC. Translation: CATGGETQYF. This rearrangement joins TRBV15 to TRBJ2-5, with a possible D match to TRBD2 (5 bases). V lost 8 bases to trimming and J lost 5 bases, with 6 bases between them. This CDR3 contains 10 residues. CDR1 and CDR2 (germline): LNHNV, YYDKDF (reference sequence).

The chain is built from TRBV14 and TRBJ1-1; no firm D call. V lost 5 bases to trimming and J lost 5 bases, with 15 bases between them. This CDR3 region has 14 residues. Germline values: CDR1 SGHDN, CDR2 FVKESK. CDR3 region: CASSGVRSATEAFF. The CDR3 DNA reads TGTGCCAGCAGCGGGGTTAGGTCGGCGACTGAAGCTTTCTTT.

This clonotype was seen a handful of times. The chain is built from TRBV5-1 and TRBJ2-1; D gene ambiguous. The V end lost 0 bases, the J end lost 6 bases, and 10 bases lay between the germline ends. CDR3 length: 14 amino acids. CDR1 SGHRS and CDR2 YFSETQ come from the germline V gene. For the CDR3, the DNA is TGCGCCAGCAGCTTGGGTGGACCACCCAATGAGCAGTTCTTC. Translation gives CASSLGGPPNEQFF. The complete variable domain, with remaining parts taken from reference TRBV5-1 and TRBJ2-1, reads KAGVTQTPRYLIKTRGQQVTLSCSPISGHRSVSWYQQTPGQGLQFLFEYFSETQRNKGNFPGRFSGRQFSNSRSEMNVSTLELGDSALYLCASSLGGPPNEQFFGPGTRLTVL.

CDR3 nucleotides: TGCAGTGCTAGAGAACGGGGTGCCGGCAATCAGCCCCAGCATTTT. It is translated as CSARERGAGNQPQHF. The J gene is TRBJ1-5, the V gene TRBV20-1, with D unclear. From germline, CDR1 is DFQATT and CDR2 SNEGSKA (reference sequence). The V gene lost 0 bases and the J gene lost 2 bases, with 11 bases spanning the gap. This CDR3 contains 15 residues.

This chain connects TRBV7-2 to TRBJ2-5; 9 bases fit TRBD2. The germline V gene has CDR1 SGHTA and CDR2 FQGNSA. The CDR3 spans 16 residues. The V gene end was trimmed by 0 bases and the J gene end by 4 bases; junction bases not matched to a gene: 6. CDR3 region: CASSLALAGLGETQYF. The CDR3 DNA sequence: TGTGCCAGCAGCTTAGCTCTAGCGGGATTGGGAGAGACCCAGTACTTC.

The genes are TRBV7-9 and TRBJ2-4; D is ambiguous. This CDR3 has 12 amino acids. CDR1 SEHNR and CDR2 FQNEAQ come from the germline V gene (reference sequence). V gave up 5 bases and J gave up 5 bases, with 7 bases separating them. The CDR3 loop is CASSTIENIQYF. The CDR3 DNA reads TGTGCCAGCAGCACCATAGAAAACATTCAGTACTTC.

This clonotype was found a few times. The chain is built from TRBV10-3 and TRBJ2-1; 8 bases match TRBD2. Unmatched junction bases numbered 6, after V lost 6 bases and J lost 8 bases. The CDR3 totals 13 residues. The germline V gene has CDR1 ENHRY and CDR2 SYGVKD. The DNA for the CDR3 is TGTGCCATCAGCCTGGGACTAGAACATGAGCAGTTCTTC. Its protein is CAISLGLEHEQFF.

This clonotype came up many times. J is TRBJ2-3 and V is TRBV6-5, with D perhaps matching TRBD1 (6 bases). Trimming stripped 2 bases from V and 2 bases from J, with 17 bases between. Germline CDR1 is MNHEY and CDR2 is SVGAGI. CDR3 length: 17 amino acids. CDR3 DNA: TGTGCCAGCAGTTACGAGGACAGCTTTGGGAACACAGATACGCAGTATTTT. This encodes CASSYEDSFGNTDTQYF.

J is TRBJ2-7 and V is TRBV6-5; 7 positions match TRBD1. The length of the CDR3 is 15 residues. The germline V gene has CDR1 MNHEY and CDR2 SVGAGI. With 4 bases clipped from V and 2 bases from J, the junction kept 8 bases outside the gene matches. The DNA for the CDR3 is TGTGCCAGCAGTTTCGGCGACAGGGTAGCCTACGAGCAGTACTTC. Its protein product is CASSFGDRVAYEQYF.

The chain joins TRBV7-6 to TRBJ2-5; 13 bases align to TRBD2. Germline V gene data show CDR1 as SGHVS and CDR2 as FNYEAQ. The V segment lost 5 bases and the J segment 5 bases; nucleotides outside the gene matches: 8. This CDR3 spans 16 amino acids. CDR3 in amino acids: CASSPGLAGVRETQYF. The CDR3 nucleotides read TGTGCCAGCAGCCCCGGACTAGCGGGAGTTCGGGAGACCCAGTACTTC.

CDR3 in amino acids: CASRGGQGNKNIQYF. The CDR3, as DNA: TGTGCCAGCAGGGGAGGACAGGGAAATAAAAACATTCAGTACTTC. V usage is TRBV2 and J usage is TRBJ2-4; TRBD1 matches 8 bases. The ends lost 6 bases at V and 4 bases at J; junction bases unmatched: 8. Germline V gives CDR1 SNHLY, CDR2 FYNNEI. The CDR3 runs to 15 residues.